This is a list of T cell receptor beta chains from one sample in a study of cytomegalovirus exposure and HLA in healthy donors. Method: immunoSEQ multiplex PCR; TCRdb's copy keeps in-frame clones and lacks some. Of about 140,000 clones listed, roughly four fifths are singletons. The material sequenced was PBMCs. These receptors were collected from a female donor in good health and CMV-seronegative. Each CDR3 is given without its conserved first and last residue. The size field is filled for only some rows; it gives once, few, many or a size class.

once,TRBJ1-1,TRBV19,ASSALVGAF
once,TRBJ1-1,TRBV10-3,AIATGMNTEAF
.,.,TRBV5-1,ASTLATGGYEQY
.,TRBJ1-3,TRBV19,ASSRTTGTPGNTIY
.,TRBJ1-5,TRBV28,ASNPPVNQPQH
.,TRBJ1-2,TRBV13,ATRGQGHYGYT
.,TRBJ1-3,TRBV18,ASSPLAESSGNTIY
.,.,TRBV28,ASRPMRSSYEQY
.,TRBJ2-3,TRBV7-2,ASSLGGAFGTDTQY
.,TRBJ2-7,TRBV5-4,ASSLEGGIDEQY
few,TRBJ1-1,TRBV5-1,ASSWTGTGGVMNTEAF